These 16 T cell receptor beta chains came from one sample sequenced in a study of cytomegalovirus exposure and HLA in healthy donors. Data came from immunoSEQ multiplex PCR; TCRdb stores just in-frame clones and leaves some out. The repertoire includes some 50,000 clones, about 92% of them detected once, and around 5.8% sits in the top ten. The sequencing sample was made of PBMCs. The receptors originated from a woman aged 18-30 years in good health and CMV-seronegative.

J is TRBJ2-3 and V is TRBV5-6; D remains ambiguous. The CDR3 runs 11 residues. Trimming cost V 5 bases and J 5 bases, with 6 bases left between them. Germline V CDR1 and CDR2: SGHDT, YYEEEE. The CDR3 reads CASSYVDTQYF. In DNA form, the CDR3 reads TGTGCCAGCAGTTATGTAGATACGCAGTATTTT. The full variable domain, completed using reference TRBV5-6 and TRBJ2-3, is DAGVTQSPTHLIKTRGQQVTLRCSPKSGHDTVSWYQQALGQGPQFIFQYYEEEERQRGNFPDRFSGHQFPNYSSELNVNALLLGDSALYLCASSYVDTQYFGPGTRLTVL.

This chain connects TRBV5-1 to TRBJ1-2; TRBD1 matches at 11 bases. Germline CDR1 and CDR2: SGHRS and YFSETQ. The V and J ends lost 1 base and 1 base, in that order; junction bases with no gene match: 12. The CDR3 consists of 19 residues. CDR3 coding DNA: TGCGCCAGCAGCTTGCCCCGGACAGGGGGCCAAGACGTTAACTATGGCTACACCTTC. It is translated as CASSLPRTGGQDVNYGYTF.

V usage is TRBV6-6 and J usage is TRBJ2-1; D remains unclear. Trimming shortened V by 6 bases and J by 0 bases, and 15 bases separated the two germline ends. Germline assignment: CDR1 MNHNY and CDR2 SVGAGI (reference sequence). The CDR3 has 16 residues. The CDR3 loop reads CASRKELMGSYNEQFF. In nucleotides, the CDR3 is TGTGCCAGCAGGAAGGAGCTTATGGGCTCCTACAATGAGCAGTTCTTC.

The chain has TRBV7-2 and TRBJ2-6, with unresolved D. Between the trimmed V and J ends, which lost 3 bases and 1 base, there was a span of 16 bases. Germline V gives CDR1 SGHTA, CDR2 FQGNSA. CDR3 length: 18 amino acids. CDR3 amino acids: CASSLRSGFISGANVLTF. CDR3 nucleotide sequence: TGTGCCAGCAGCTTGAGATCAGGATTTATATCTGGGGCCAACGTCCTGACTTTC.

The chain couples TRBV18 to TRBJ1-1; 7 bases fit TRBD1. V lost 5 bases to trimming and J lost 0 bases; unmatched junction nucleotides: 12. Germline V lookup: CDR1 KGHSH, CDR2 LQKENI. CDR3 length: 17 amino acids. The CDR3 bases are TGTGCCAGCTCATCCATAGAGGGGACAGCCATGAACACTGAAGCTTTCTTT. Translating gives CASSSIEGTAMNTEAFF.

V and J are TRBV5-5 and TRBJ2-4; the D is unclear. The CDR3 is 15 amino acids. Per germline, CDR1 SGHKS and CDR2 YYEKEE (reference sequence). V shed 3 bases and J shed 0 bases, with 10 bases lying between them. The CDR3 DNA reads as TGTGCCAGCAGCTCCTTCGACTTAGCCAAAAACATTCAGTACTTC. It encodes CASSSFDLAKNIQYF.

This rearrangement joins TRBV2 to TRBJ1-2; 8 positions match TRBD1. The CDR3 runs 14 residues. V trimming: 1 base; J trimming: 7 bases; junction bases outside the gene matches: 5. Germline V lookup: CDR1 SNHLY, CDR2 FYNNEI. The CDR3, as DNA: TGTGCCAGCAGTGAAGTTCAGGGGGCAGGTGGCTACACCTTC. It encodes CASSEVQGAGGYTF.

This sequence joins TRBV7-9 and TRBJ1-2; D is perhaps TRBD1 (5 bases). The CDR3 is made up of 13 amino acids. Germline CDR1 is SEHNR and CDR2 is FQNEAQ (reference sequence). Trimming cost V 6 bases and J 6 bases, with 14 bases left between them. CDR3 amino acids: CASSPGLSHGYTF. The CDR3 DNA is TGTGCCAGCAGTCCAGGGTTGAGCCATGGCTACACCTTC.

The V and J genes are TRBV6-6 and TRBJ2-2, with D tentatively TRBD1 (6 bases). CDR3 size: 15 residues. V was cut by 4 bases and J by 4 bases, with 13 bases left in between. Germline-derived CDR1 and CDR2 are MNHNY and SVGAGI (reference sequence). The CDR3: CASSSRQVLTGELFF. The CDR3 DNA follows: TGTGCCAGCAGTTCCAGACAGGTTCTCACCGGGGAGCTGTTTTTT.

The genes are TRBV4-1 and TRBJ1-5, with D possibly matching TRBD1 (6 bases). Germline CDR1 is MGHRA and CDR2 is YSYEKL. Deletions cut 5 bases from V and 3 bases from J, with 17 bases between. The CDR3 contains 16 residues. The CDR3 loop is CASSSRDMGNNQPQHF. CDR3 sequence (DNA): TGCGCCAGCAGCTCCCGGGACATGGGGAACAATCAGCCCCAGCATTTT.

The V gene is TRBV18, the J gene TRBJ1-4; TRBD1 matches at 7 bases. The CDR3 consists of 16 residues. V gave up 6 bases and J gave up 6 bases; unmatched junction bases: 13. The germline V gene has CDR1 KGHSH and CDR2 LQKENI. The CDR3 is CASSPLYRGSYEKLFF. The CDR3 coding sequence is TGTGCCAGCTCGCCCTTATACAGGGGTTCGTATGAAAAACTGTTTTTT.

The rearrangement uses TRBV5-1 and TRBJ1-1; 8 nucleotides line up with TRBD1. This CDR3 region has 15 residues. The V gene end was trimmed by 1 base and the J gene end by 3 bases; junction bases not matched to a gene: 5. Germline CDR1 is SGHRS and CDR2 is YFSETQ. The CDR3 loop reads CASSLTGGSDTEAFF. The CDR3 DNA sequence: TGCGCCAGCAGCTTGACAGGGGGAAGTGACACTGAAGCTTTCTTT.

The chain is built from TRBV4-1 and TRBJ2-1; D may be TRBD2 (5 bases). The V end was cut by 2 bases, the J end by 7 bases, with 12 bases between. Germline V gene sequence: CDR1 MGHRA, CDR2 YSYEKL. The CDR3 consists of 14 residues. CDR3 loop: CASSQRLEGNEQFF. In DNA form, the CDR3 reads TGCGCCAGCAGCCAACGGCTAGAGGGTAATGAGCAGTTCTTC.

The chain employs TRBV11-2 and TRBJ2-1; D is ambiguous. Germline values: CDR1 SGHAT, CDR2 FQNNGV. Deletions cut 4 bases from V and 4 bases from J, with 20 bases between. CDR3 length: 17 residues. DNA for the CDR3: TGTGCCAGCAGCTATACCTTTGGGCAGCCCAAGTACAATGAGCAGTTCTTC. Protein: CASSYTFGQPKYNEQFF.

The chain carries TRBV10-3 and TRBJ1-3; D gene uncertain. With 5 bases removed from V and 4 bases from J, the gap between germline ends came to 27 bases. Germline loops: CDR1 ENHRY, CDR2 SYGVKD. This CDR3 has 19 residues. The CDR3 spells CAISRTSPGRGPIGNTIYF. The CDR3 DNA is TGTGCCATCAGTCGAACCAGTCCGGGCCGAGGGCCTATAGGAAACACCATATATTTT.

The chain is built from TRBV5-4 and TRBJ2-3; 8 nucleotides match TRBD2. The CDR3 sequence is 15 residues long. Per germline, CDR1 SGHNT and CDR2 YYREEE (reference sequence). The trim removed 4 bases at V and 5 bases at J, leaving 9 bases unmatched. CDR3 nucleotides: TGTGCCAGCAGCCGGCGGGGGGCTAGTCTAGATACGCAGTATTTT. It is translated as CASSRRGASLDTQYF.